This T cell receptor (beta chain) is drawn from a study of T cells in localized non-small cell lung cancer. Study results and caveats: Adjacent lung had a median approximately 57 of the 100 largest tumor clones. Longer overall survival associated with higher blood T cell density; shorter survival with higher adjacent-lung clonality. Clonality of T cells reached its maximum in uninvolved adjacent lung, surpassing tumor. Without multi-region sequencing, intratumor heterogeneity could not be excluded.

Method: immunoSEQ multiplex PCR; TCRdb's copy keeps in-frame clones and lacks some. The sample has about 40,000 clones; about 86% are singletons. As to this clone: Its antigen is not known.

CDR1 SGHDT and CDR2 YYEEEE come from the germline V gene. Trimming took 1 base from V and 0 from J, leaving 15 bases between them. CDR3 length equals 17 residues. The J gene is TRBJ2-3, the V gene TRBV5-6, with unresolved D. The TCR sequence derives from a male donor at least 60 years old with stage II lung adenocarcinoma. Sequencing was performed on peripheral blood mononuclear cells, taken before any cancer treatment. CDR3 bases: TGTGCCAGCAGCTTGATGATGGTAGGGCGGAGCACAGATACGCAGTATTTT. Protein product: CASSLMMVGRSTDTQYF.